This entry is about one T cell receptor (beta chain). Sequencing of TCR beta was performed on blood CD8+ T cells and on blood CD4+ T cells. Purification of the CD8+ and CD4+ T cells relied on negative isolation, and TEMRA cells underwent FACS enrichment. The CDR3 spans 15 residues. Germline V CDR1 and CDR2: SGHRS, YFSETQ. V dropped 4 bases and J dropped 8 bases, with 21 bases sitting between them. The sample is drawn from a study of CD8 T cells in Susac syndrome. The RNA, about 0.5 to 1 ug, was put through reverse transcription using random hexamers. Across 54 Vbeta and 13 Jbeta, immunoSEQ multiplex PCR amplified TCR beta CDR3. TCRdb independently ran MiXCR on the immunoSEQ multiplex PCR reads; one entry per CDR3 protein. The sample consists of 71,000 or so distinct CDR3 sequences, over 90% of them appearing once.

This sequence joins TRBV5-1 and TRBJ1-2; D is possibly TRBD1 (5 bases). This sequence originates from a human donor with multiple sclerosis. Sequencing input: CD4+ T cells from PBMCs. The CDR3 reads CASSPGRGPAGGYTF. CDR3 sequence (DNA): TGCGCCAGCAGCCCAGGACGGGGCCCCGCGGGGGGCTACACCTTC.